This TCR beta chain was sequenced in a study of regulatory T cells in long-lasting Graves disease. Study findings and constraints: Accuracy was possibly reduced by small sample size.

This CDR3 comprises 16 residues. V lost 4 bases to trimming and J lost 7 bases; unmatched junction nucleotides: 14. The germline CDR1 and CDR2 sequences are KGHDR and SFDVKD. Time point here: newly diagnosed GD, antithyroid drugs for less than 3 months. TCR sequences were obtained from RNA taken from PBMCs. The guidelines of the American Thyroid Association were the basis for diagnosing Graves' disease. This clonotype was found many times. Antigen: not known. Sequencing libraries for TCR beta were prepared with iRepertoire HTBI primers and Arm-PCR of CDR3 regions. TCRdb recomputed calls from the multiplex PCR reads with MiXCR, one row per CDR3 protein. The profile covers 400,000 to 450,000 distinct CDR3 sequences, with around 17% appearing a single time and around 10% taken by the ten largest. This same sample was also part of a study on T cells in Graves' hyperthyroidism and ophthalmopathy. That investigation notes: Carried out on the TCR CDR3, a first-round RT-PCR used the HTBI primer set.

Material: peripheral blood mononuclear cells (PBMCs), obtained at new diagnosis, from a patient treated with antithyroid drugs. The rearrangement links TRBV24-1 to TRBJ2-7; 8 bases agree with TRBD2. This TCR derives from a woman aged 25 to 45 with Graves disease. The chain's CDR3 is CATSETHSREVREQYF. CDR3 sequence (DNA): TGTGCCACCAGTGAGACTCACTCGCGGGAGGTTCGGGAGCAGTACTTC.